Below, 22 T cell receptor beta chains from the same sample are listed, as sequenced in a study of shared clonotypes between healthy human individuals. TCRdb's table, derived via immunoSEQ multiplex PCR, lists solely in-frame clones and lacks some. The repertoire holds 2 million to 2.5 million clones, with approximately 94% as singletons. Sequencing was done on a sample of naive CD4+ T cells sorted from blood. The subset denotes: CD45RA+ positively selected. The receptor set was obtained from a man between 18 and 35 years old in good health.

This clone was seen a single time. The chain links TRBV28 to TRBJ2-5, with 9 bases that match TRBD2. J was trimmed by 8 bases and V by 8 bases; bases with no gene match: 6. CDR1 is MDHEN and CDR2 is SYDVKM in the germline V gene. The CDR3 is 12 residues long. Here the CDR3 reads CASAGGGLTQYF. Written as DNA, the CDR3 is TGTGCCAGCGCGGGAGGGGGACTAACCCAGTACTTC.

The V and J genes are TRBV2 and TRBJ1-2; weak D call: TRBD1 (5 bases). Germline assignment: CDR1 SNHLY and CDR2 FYNNEI. The CDR3 is 14 residues long. The germline V and J ends were trimmed by 8 bases and 0 bases, with 13 bases remaining between them. CDR3 region: CASASGLANYGYTF. CDR3 coding DNA: TGTGCCAGCGCTTCAGGGCTAGCTAACTATGGCTACACCTTC. The variable domain in full, completed from reference TRBV2 and TRBJ1-2, reads EPEVTQTPSHQVTQMGQEVILRCVPISNHLYFYWYRQILGQKVEFLVSFYNNEISEKSEIFDDQFSVERPDGSNFTLKIRSTKLEDSAMYFCASASGLANYGYTFGSGTRLTVV.

Notes on this clone: The sample contains more than one DNA sequence encoding this CDR3. The rearrangement uses TRBV5-1 and TRBJ2-3; D is possibly TRBD2 (5 bases). The germline V and J ends were trimmed by 0 bases and 0 bases, with 8 bases remaining between them. CDR1 is SGHRS and CDR2 is YFSETQ in the germline V gene. The CDR3 contains 15 residues. The CDR3 loop is CASSLARGSTDTQYF. CDR3 coding DNA: TGCGCCAGCAGCTTGGCCCGGGGTAGCACAGATACGCAGTATTTT.

This chain links TRBV6-6 with TRBJ1-6; D gene unclear. Germline assignment: CDR1 MNHNY and CDR2 SVGAGI (reference sequence). Trimming cost V 8 bases and J 11 bases, with 13 bases left between them. This CDR3 contains 12 residues. The CDR3 sequence is CASGSIGTPLHF. CDR3 DNA: TGTGCCAGCGGGTCGATAGGGACACCCCTCCACTTT.

This chain links TRBV9 with TRBJ2-1; D might be TRBD2 (5 bases). Germline-derived CDR1 and CDR2 are SGDLS and YYNGEE. The germline V and J ends were trimmed by 3 bases and 4 bases, with 14 bases remaining between them. This CDR3 has 15 amino acids. CDR3 in amino acids: CASSGGVSGYNEQFF. The CDR3 DNA is TGTGCCAGCAGCGGGGGAGTCTCTGGGTACAATGAGCAGTTCTTC.

J is TRBJ2-3 and V is TRBV4-1; a possible D gene is TRBD1 (6 bases). Germline V gene sequence: CDR1 MGHRA, CDR2 YSYEKL. The CDR3 has 16 amino acids. Trimming took 2 bases from V and 3 from J, leaving 15 bases between them. CDR3 nucleotides: TGCGCCAGCAGCCAAAGTGGACCTAGGGGGACAGATACGCAGTATTTT. Protein sequence: CASSQSGPRGTDTQYF.

The chain recombines TRBV4-3 with TRBJ2-5; 10 nucleotides line up with TRBD2. CDR1 and CDR2 (germline): LGHNA, YSLEER. Losses at the gene ends were 4 bases for V and 9 bases for J; bases not matched to a gene: 11. CDR3 size: 15 residues. The DNA of the CDR3 is TGCGCCAGCAGCCTACGGACTAGCGGTCCGTCGGCCCAGTACTTC. Its protein is CASSLRTSGPSAQYF.

The CDR3 here is CASSVVGGRYEQFF. The CDR3 DNA reads TGTGCCAGCAGTGTCGTGGGGGGGCGATATGAGCAGTTCTTC. V gene TRBV25-1 combines with J gene TRBJ2-1; tentatively, D is TRBD2 (7 bases). From germline, CDR1 is MGHDK and CDR2 SYGVNS. The V end was cut by 4 bases, the J end by 8 bases, with 15 bases between. The CDR3 consists of 14 residues.

In nucleotides, the CDR3 is TGTGCCAGCAGTTCGGCGGATGCCGGGGAGCTGTTTTTT. Translation gives CASSSADAGELFF. This chain joins TRBV6-5 and TRBJ2-2; D gene uncertain. Between the trimmed V and J ends, which lost 4 bases and 6 bases, there was a span of 9 bases. Germline CDR1 and CDR2: MNHEY and SVGAGI. This CDR3 has 13 residues.

The chain is built from TRBV5-4 and TRBJ1-5; 8 bases match TRBD1. Germline V gives CDR1 SGHNT, CDR2 YYREEE (reference sequence). The CDR3 length is 15 residues. With V trimmed by 4 bases and J by 4 bases, 7 bases remained unmatched. CDR3 bases: TGTGCCAGCAGCCAGGGGGCTGGGGGAAATCAGCCCCAGCATTTT. It is translated as CASSQGAGGNQPQHF.

The chain joins TRBV6-6 to TRBJ2-7; D may be TRBD1 or TRBD2 (5 bases each). Germline V lookup: CDR1 MNHNY, CDR2 SVGAGI (reference sequence). V was clipped by 0 bases and J by 10 bases, with 16 bases between them. The CDR3 has 14 amino acids. The CDR3 sequence is CASSYSSEGWLQYF. The DNA of the CDR3 is TGTGCCAGCAGTTACTCTAGCGAGGGGTGGCTACAGTACTTC.

Worth noting for this clone: The same CDR3 can be traced to other DNA sequences in this sample. J is TRBJ1-3 and V is TRBV9; D is ambiguous. The CDR3 totals 15 residues. Germline CDR1 and CDR2: SGDLS and YYNGEE. V dropped 2 bases and J dropped 0 bases, with 9 bases sitting between them. The CDR3 protein is CASSVESSSGNTIYF. The DNA for the CDR3 is TGTGCCAGCAGCGTTGAATCCAGCTCTGGAAACACCATATATTTT. The variable domain in full, completed from reference TRBV9 and TRBJ1-3, reads DSGVTQTPKHLITATGQRVTLRCSPRSGDLSVYWYQQSLDQGLQFLIQYYNGEERAKGNILERFSAQQFPDLHSELNLSSLELGDSALYFCASSVESSSGNTIYFGEGSWLTVV.

This clone was seen once. This chain links TRBV7-9 with TRBJ2-5; possibly TRBD2 for D (6 bases). The CDR3 runs 15 residues. V was clipped by 3 bases and J by 0 bases, with 11 bases between them. Germline CDR1 SEHNR, CDR2 FQNEAQ (reference sequence). The CDR3 DNA reads TGTGCCAGCAGCTTTCTTAGCGGTAACCAAGAGACCCAGTACTTC. Its protein is CASSFLSGNQETQYF.

The gene calls are TRBV30 and TRBJ2-5, with D possibly matching TRBD1 (6 bases). Per germline, CDR1 GTSNPN and CDR2 SVGIG (reference sequence). V lost 4 bases and J 4 bases, leaving 13 bases between the germline ends. This CDR3 comprises 13 residues. DNA for the CDR3: TGTGCCTGGAAGGGACAATCGGGAGAGACCCAGTACTTC. Its translation is CAWKGQSGETQYF.

V gene TRBV6-6 combines with J gene TRBJ1-2; D gene unclear. The CDR3 runs 13 residues. The germline V gene encodes CDR1 MNHNY and CDR2 SVGAGI (reference sequence). V dropped 5 bases and J dropped 6 bases, with 13 bases sitting between them. CDR3 sequence: CASSQPTAHGYTF. The CDR3 nucleotides read TGTGCCAGCAGTCAACCCACCGCGCATGGCTACACCTTC.

The chain links TRBV4-1 to TRBJ2-7, with TRBD1 matching 8 bases. CDR1 is MGHRA and CDR2 is YSYEKL in the germline V gene. V was clipped by 0 bases and J by 2 bases; unmatched bases: 6. This CDR3 contains 16 residues. The CDR3 region has the DNA TGCGCCAGCAGCCAAGACGCCTCGGGACAGGCCTACGAGCAGTACTTC. Protein: CASSQDASGQAYEQYF.

The chain carries TRBV10-3 and TRBJ2-5; TRBD1 agrees at 9 bases. This CDR3 comprises 17 residues. Looked up from germline, CDR1 is ENHRY and CDR2 is SYGVKD. V lost 2 bases and J lost 1; bases outside the gene matches: 8. The CDR3 loop reads CAISERKGQGFQETQYF. The CDR3, as DNA: TGTGCCATCAGTGAGAGGAAGGGACAGGGTTTCCAAGAGACCCAGTACTTC.

CDR3 residues: CASSPSTGSAYWQYF. DNA for the CDR3: TGTGCCAGCAGCCCAAGTACAGGGTCCGCGTACTGGCAGTACTTC. The chain joins TRBV7-9 to TRBJ2-7; tentative D call: TRBD1 (6 bases). The germline gives CDR1 SEHNR, CDR2 FQNEAQ (reference sequence). The CDR3 spans 15 residues. The V gene lost 5 bases and the J gene lost 9 bases, with 23 bases spanning the gap.

V and J are TRBV6-1 and TRBJ2-7; TRBD2 matches 7 bases. In germline, CDR1 is MNHNS, CDR2 SASEGT. The CDR3 consists of 16 residues. V gave up 4 bases and J gave up 1 base; unmatched junction bases: 10. CDR3: CASSGGGKVGSYEQYF. The CDR3 DNA sequence: TGTGCCAGCAGTGGGGGGGGTAAAGTAGGTTCCTACGAGCAGTACTTC.

The chain recombines TRBV4-1 with TRBJ1-6; 7 nucleotides match TRBD1. Germline values: CDR1 MGHRA, CDR2 YSYEKL. This CDR3 is built from 14 residues. With 4 bases clipped from V and 9 bases from J, the junction kept 6 bases outside the gene matches. The chain's CDR3 is CASSPGGVRSPLHF. The CDR3 DNA reads as TGCGCCAGCAGCCCAGGGGGGGTTCGTTCACCCCTCCACTTT.

A word on this clone: The same CDR3 is also encoded by other DNA sequences in this sample. J is TRBJ2-7 and V is TRBV5-4, with a tentative D call TRBD2 (6 bases). This CDR3 has 15 residues. V lost 2 bases and J lost 1, with 13 bases in between. Germline assignment: CDR1 SGHNT and CDR2 YYREEE (reference sequence). The CDR3 reads CASSLAGAGSYEQYF. The DNA of the CDR3 is TGTGCCAGCAGCTTAGCAGGTGCGGGATCCTACGAGCAGTACTTC.

The chain links TRBV6-6 to TRBJ1-5; a possible D gene is TRBD1 (5 bases). This CDR3 contains 15 residues. CDR1 and CDR2 from the germline V gene are MNHNY and SVGAGI (reference sequence). V was trimmed by 6 bases and J by 8 bases, leaving 20 bases between them. This chain's CDR3 is CASRESGGAHEPQHF. The DNA for the CDR3 is TGTGCCAGCAGGGAGTCAGGAGGGGCCCATGAGCCCCAGCATTTT.